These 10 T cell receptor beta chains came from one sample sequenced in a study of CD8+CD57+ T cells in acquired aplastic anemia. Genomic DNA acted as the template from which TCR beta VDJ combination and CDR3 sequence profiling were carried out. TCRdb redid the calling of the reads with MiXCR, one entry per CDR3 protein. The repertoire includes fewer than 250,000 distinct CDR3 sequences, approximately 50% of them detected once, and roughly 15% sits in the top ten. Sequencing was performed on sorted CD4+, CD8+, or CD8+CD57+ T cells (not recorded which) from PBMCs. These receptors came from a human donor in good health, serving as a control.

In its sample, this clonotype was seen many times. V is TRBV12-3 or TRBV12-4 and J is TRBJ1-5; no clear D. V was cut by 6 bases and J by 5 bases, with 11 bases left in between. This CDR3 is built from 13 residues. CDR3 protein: CASSRRRDQPQHF. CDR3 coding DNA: TGTGCCAGCAGCCGTAGGCGTGATCAGCCCCAGCATTTT.

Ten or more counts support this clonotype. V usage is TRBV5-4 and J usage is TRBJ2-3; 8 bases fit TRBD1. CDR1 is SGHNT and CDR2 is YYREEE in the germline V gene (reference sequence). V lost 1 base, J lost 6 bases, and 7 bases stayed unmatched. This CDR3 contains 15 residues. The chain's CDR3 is CASSLTGRDRDTQYF. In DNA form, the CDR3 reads TGTGCCAGCAGCTTGACGGGCCGGGACAGGGATACGCAGTATTTT. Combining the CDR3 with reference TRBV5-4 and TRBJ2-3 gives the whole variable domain ETGVTQSPTHLIKTRGQQVTLRCSSQSGHNTVSWYQQALGQGPQFIFQYYREEENGRGNFPPRFSGLQFPNYSSELNVNALELDDSALYLCASSLTGRDRDTQYFGPGTRLTVL.

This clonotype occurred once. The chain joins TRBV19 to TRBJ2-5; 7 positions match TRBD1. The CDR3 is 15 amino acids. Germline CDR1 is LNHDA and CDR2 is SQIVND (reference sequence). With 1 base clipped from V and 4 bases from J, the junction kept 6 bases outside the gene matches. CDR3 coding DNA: TGTGCCAGTAGTATAGGAAGGGGGCGTGGAGAGACCCAGTACTTC. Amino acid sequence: CASSIGRGRGETQYF.

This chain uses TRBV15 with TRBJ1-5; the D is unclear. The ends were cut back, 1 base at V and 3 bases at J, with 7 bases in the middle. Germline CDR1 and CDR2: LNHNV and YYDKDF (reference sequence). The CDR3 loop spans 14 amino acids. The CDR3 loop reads CATSRVAANQPQHF. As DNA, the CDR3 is TGTGCCACCAGCAGAGTTGCTGCCAATCAGCCCCAGCATTTT.

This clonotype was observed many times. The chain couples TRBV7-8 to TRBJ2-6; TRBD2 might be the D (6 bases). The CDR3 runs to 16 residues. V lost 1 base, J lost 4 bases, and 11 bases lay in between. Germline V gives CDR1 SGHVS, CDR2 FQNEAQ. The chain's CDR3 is CASSLVGGVGANVLTF. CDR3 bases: TGTGCCAGCAGCTTAGTAGGAGGGGTCGGGGCCAACGTCCTGACTTTC.

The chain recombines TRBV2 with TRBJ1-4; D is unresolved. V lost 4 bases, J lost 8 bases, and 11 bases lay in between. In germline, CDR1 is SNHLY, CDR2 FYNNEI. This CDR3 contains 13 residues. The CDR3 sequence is CASSGGRREKLFF. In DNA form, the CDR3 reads TGTGCCAGCAGTGGCGGGAGACGGGAAAAACTGTTTTTT.

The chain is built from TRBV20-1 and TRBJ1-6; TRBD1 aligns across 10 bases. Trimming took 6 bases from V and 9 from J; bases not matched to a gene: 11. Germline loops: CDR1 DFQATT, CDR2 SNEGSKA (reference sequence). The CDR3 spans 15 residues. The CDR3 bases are TGCAGTGCACCTCCCGGGACAGGGGAGGGTTCACCCCTCCACTTT. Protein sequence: CSAPPGTGEGSPLHF.

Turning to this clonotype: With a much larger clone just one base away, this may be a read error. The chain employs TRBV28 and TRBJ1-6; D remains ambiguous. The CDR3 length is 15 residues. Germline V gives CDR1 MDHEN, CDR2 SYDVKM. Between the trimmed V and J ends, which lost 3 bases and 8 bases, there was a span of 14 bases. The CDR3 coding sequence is TGTGCCAGCAGTTTGCCACGACGGGGAGATTCACCCCTCCACTTT. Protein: CASSLPRRGDSPLHF.

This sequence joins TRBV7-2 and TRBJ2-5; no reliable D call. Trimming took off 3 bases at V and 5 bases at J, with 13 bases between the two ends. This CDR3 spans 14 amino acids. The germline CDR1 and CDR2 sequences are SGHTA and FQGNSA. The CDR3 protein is CASSFQNTGETQYF. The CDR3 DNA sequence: TGTGCCAGCAGCTTTCAGAACACCGGGGAGACCCAGTACTTC.

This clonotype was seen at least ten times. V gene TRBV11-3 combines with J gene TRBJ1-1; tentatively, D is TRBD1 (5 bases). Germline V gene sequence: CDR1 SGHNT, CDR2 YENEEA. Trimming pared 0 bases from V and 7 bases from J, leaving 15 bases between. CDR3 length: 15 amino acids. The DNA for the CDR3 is TGTGCCAGCAGCTTAGAAGGGGACGGCAGGAGTGAAGCTTTCTTT. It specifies CASSLEGDGRSEAFF.